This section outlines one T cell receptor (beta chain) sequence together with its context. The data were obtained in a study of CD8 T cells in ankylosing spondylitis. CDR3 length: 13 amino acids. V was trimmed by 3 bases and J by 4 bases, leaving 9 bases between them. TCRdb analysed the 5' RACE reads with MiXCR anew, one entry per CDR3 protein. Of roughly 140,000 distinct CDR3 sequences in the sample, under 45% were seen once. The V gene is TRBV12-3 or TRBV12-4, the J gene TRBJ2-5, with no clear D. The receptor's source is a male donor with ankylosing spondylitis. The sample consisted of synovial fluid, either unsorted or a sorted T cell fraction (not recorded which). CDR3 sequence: CASSLGWGETQYF. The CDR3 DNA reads TGTGCCAGCAGTTTGGGGTGGGGAGAGACCCAGTACTTC.